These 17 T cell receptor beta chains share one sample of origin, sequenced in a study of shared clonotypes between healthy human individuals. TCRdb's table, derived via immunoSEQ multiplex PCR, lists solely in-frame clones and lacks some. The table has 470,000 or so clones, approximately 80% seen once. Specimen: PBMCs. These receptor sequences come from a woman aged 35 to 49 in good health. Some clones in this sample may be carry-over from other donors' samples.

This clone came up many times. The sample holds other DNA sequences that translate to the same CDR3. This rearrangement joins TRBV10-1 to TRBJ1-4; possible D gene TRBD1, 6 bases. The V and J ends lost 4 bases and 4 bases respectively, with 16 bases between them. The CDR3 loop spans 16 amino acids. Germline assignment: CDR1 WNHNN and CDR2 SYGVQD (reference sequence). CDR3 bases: TGCGCCAGCAGTGTTAAGGGGGGGAGGAATAATGAAAAACTGTTTTTT. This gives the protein CASSVKGGRNNEKLFF.

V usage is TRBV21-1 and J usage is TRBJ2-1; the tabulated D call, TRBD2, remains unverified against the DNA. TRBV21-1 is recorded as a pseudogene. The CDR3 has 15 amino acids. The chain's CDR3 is CASTKGGLAVNEQFF. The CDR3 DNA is TGTGCCAGCACCAAGGGAGGCCTAGCGGTCAATGAGCAGTTCTTC.

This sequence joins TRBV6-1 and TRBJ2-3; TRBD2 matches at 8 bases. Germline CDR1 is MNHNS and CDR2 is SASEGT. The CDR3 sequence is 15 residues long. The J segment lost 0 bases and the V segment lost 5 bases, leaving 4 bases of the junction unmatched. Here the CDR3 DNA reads TGTGCCAGCAGTCCCTCGGGGGGGAGCACAGATACGCAGTATTTT. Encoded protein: CASSPSGGSTDTQYF.

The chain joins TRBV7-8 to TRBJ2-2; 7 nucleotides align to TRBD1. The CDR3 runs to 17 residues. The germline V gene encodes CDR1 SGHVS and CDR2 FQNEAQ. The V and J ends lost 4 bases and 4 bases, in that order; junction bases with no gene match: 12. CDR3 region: CASSSPTGAPSTGELFF. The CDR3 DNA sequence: TGTGCCAGCAGCTCACCTACAGGGGCCCCGAGCACCGGGGAGCTGTTTTTT.

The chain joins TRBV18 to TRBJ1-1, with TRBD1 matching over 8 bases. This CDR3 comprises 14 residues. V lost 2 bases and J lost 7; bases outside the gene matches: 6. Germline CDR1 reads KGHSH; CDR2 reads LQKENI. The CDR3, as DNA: TGTGCCAGCTCACCATCCCGGACAGGGCTTGAAGCTTTCTTT. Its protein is CASSPSRTGLEAFF.

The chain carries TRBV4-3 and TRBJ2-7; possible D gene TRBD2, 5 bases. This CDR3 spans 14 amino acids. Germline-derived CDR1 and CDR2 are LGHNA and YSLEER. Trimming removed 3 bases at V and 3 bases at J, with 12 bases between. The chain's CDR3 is CASSQRAESYEQYF. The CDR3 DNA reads TGCGCCAGCAGCCAGAGGGCAGAGAGCTACGAGCAGTACTTC.

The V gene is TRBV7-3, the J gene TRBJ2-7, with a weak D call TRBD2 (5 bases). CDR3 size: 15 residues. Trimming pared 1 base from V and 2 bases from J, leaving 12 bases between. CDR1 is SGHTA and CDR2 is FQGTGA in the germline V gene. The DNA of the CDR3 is TGTGCCAGCAGCTTAAGCGGGTCGGATGCCTACGAGCAGTACTTC. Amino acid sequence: CASSLSGSDAYEQYF.

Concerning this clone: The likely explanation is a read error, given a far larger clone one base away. The CDR3 DNA sequence: TGTGCCAACAGCTCGGGACTAGCGGGAGGGAGGGATACGCAGTATTTT. Its protein is CANSSGLAGGRDTQYF. The chain links TRBV5-4 to TRBJ2-3, with TRBD2 matching 16 bases. Germline loops: CDR1 SGHNT, CDR2 YYREEE (reference sequence). The CDR3 contains 16 residues.

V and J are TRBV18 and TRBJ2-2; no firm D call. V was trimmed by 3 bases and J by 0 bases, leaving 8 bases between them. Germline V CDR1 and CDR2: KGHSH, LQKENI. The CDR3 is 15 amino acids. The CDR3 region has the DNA TGTGCCAGCTCACCCACTCGGTCGAACACCGGGGAGCTGTTTTTT. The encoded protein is CASSPTRSNTGELFF.

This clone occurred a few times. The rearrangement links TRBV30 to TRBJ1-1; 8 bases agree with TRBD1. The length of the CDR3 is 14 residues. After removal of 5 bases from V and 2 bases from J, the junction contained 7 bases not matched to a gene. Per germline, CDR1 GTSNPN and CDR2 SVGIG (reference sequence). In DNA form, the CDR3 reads TGTGCCTGGTATCCGGGACAGGCCAACACTGAAGCTTTCTTT. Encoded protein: CAWYPGQANTEAFF.

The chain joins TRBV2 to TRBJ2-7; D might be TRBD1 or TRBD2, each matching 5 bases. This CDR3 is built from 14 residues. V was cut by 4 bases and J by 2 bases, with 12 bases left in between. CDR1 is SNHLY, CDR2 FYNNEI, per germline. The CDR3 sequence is CASSVGTDTYEQYF. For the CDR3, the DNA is TGTGCCAGCAGTGTGGGGACCGATACCTACGAGCAGTACTTC.

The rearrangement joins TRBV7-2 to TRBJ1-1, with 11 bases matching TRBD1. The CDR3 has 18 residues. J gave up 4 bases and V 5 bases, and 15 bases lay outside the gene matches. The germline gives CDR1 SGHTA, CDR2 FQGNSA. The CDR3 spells CASSQSGTGGSWRTEAFF. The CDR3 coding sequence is TGTGCCAGCAGCCAAAGCGGGACAGGGGGAAGTTGGCGCACTGAAGCTTTCTTT.

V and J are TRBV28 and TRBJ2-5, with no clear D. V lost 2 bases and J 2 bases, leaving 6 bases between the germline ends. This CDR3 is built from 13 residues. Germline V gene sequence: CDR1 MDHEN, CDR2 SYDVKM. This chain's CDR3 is CASSLGMQETQYF. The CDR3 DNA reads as TGTGCCAGCAGTTTAGGGATGCAAGAGACCCAGTACTTC.

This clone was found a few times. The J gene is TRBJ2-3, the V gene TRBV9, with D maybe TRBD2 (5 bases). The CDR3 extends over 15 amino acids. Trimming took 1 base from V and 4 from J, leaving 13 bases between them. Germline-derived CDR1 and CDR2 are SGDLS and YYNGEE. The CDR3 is CASSVSEGVADTQYF. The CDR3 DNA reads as TGTGCCAGCAGCGTATCCGAGGGAGTGGCAGATACGCAGTATTTT.

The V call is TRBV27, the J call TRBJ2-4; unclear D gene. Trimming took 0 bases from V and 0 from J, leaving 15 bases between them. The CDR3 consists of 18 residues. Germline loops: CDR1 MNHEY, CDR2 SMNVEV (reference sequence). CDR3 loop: CASSLSPINYLAKNIQYF. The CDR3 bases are TGTGCCAGCAGTTTATCCCCTATCAACTATCTAGCCAAAAACATTCAGTACTTC.

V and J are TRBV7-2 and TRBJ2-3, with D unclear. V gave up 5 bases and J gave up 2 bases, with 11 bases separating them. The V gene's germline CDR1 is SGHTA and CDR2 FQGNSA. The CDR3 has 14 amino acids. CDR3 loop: CASSPIRNTDTQYF. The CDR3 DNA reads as TGTGCCAGCAGCCCAATCCGGAACACAGATACGCAGTATTTT.

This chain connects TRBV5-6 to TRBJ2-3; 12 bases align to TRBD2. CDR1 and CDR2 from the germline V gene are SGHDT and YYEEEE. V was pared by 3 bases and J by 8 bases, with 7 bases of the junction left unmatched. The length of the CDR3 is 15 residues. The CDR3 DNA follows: TGTGCCAGCAGCTCACGACTAGCGGGAGTGGGTACGCAGTATTTT. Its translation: CASSSRLAGVGTQYF.